The 26 T cell receptor beta chains given below trace back to one sample, sequenced in a study of lymphopenia after photon versus proton radiotherapy. TCRdb's table, derived via immunoSEQ multiplex PCR, lists solely in-frame clones and lacks some. The table shows about 19,000 clones, with about 89% occurring only once. Sequencing was performed on peripheral blood, taken from a patient treated with photon-based radiotherapy. The receptors shown here come from a man aged 60-69 years with pancreatic cancer.

The chain joins TRBV19 to TRBJ2-1; 16 positions agree with TRBD2. The CDR3 is 19 amino acids. Germline V gene sequence: CDR1 LNHDA, CDR2 SQIVND (reference sequence). V gave up 3 bases and J gave up 6 bases; unmatched junction bases: 11. The chain's CDR3 is CASSIKGLAGGRHGNEQFF. CDR3 DNA sequence: TGTGCCAGTAGTATTAAGGGACTAGCGGGGGGGCGACATGGCAATGAGCAGTTCTTC.

This chain uses TRBV19 with TRBJ1-1, with 10 nucleotides matching TRBD1. The CDR3 is made up of 14 amino acids. Germline CDR1 reads LNHDA; CDR2 reads SQIVND (reference sequence). The V and J ends lost 7 bases and 4 bases, in that order; junction bases with no gene match: 6. The CDR3 DNA follows: TGTGCCAGTACCGACAGGGGGCAGACCACTGAAGCTTTCTTT. This encodes CASTDRGQTTEAFF. Filled out from reference TRBV19 and TRBJ1-1, the complete variable domain reads DGGITQSPKYLFRKEGQNVTLSCEQNLNHDAMYWYRQDPGQGLRLIYYSQIVNDFQKGDIAEGYSVSREKKESFPLTVTSAQKNPTAFYLCASTDRGQTTEAFFGQGTRLTVV.

The chain joins TRBV14 to TRBJ1-2, with TRBD1 matching 7 bases. CDR1 and CDR2 (germline): SGHDN, FVKESK. V shed 6 bases and J 3 bases; nucleotides not matched to a gene: 4. The CDR3 is 13 residues long. In DNA form, the CDR3 reads TGTGCCAGCAGGGGGACAGTCGACTATGGCTACACCTTC. Protein product: CASRGTVDYGYTF.

This chain connects TRBV5-6 to TRBJ2-7; D not resolved. Germline CDR1 is SGHDT and CDR2 is YYEEEE. This CDR3 is built from 13 residues. V was shortened by 5 bases and J by 3 bases, with 12 bases between the two germline ends. CDR3 residues: CASSKERDYEQYF. In nucleotides, the CDR3 is TGTGCCAGCAGTAAGGAAAGAGACTACGAGCAGTACTTC.

The chain links TRBV9 to TRBJ1-2, with D possibly TRBD1 on 5 matching bases. The CDR3 sequence is 13 residues long. CDR1 is SGDLS, CDR2 YYNGEE, per germline. The V end was cut by 0 bases, the J end by 5 bases, with 8 bases between. The CDR3 spells CASSVAGGYGYTF. In nucleotides, the CDR3 is TGTGCCAGCAGCGTAGCGGGGGGTTATGGCTACACCTTC. The whole variable domain, remainder taken from reference TRBV9 and TRBJ1-2, is DSGVTQTPKHLITATGQRVTLRCSPRSGDLSVYWYQQSLDQGLQFLIQYYNGEERAKGNILERFSAQQFPDLHSELNLSSLELGDSALYFCASSVAGGYGYTFGSGTRLTVV.

V usage is TRBV5-4 and J usage is TRBJ1-2, with 7 bases that match TRBD1. The germline V gene encodes CDR1 SGHNT and CDR2 YYREEE (reference sequence). The V gene end was trimmed by 1 base and the J gene end by 2 bases; junction bases not matched to a gene: 5. The CDR3 covers 15 residues. The CDR3 DNA is TGTGCCAGCAGCTTGCGGACAGGCCCAAACTATGGCTACACCTTC. The encoded protein is CASSLRTGPNYGYTF. Full variable domain (missing parts from reference TRBV5-4 and TRBJ1-2): ETGVTQSPTHLIKTRGQQVTLRCSSQSGHNTVSWYQQALGQGPQFIFQYYREEENGRGNFPPRFSGLQFPNYSSELNVNALELDDSALYLCASSLRTGPNYGYTFGSGTRLTVV.

V usage is TRBV27 and J usage is TRBJ2-7; D gene ambiguous. This CDR3 has 17 residues. The germline V gene encodes CDR1 MNHEY and CDR2 SMNVEV (reference sequence). Between the trimmed V and J ends, which lost 0 bases and 0 bases, there was a span of 15 bases. This chain's CDR3 is CASSLSRTALGSYEQYF. CDR3 bases: TGTGCCAGCAGTTTATCGAGGACCGCGCTAGGCTCCTACGAGCAGTACTTC.

This clone appeared a single time. The chain employs TRBV11-2 and TRBJ1-2; TRBD1 matches 11 bases. Trimming at V came to 4 bases and at J to 8 bases, leaving 12 bases not matched to a gene. Per germline, CDR1 SGHAT and CDR2 FQNNGV. The CDR3 extends over 16 amino acids. The CDR3 bases are TGTGCCAGCAGCTCTAGCCCGGGACAGGGGGTGTCAGGCTACACCTTC. It yields the protein CASSSSPGQGVSGYTF.

This rearrangement joins TRBV18 to TRBJ1-5; D is undetermined. Trimming shortened V by 1 base and J by 4 bases, and 17 bases separated the two germline ends. This CDR3 region has 17 residues. Germline V gene data show CDR1 as KGHSH and CDR2 as LQKENI. Here the CDR3 DNA reads TGTGCCAGCTCACCACGGTATGCAGGCAAAGAGAATCAGCCCCAGCATTTT. Its protein product is CASSPRYAGKENQPQHF.

This clone turned up a few times. This chain uses TRBV28 with TRBJ1-2; possibly TRBD1 for D (6 bases). Germline-derived CDR1 and CDR2 are MDHEN and SYDVKM. CDR3 length: 16 residues. The V end lost 4 bases, the J end lost 4 bases, and 19 bases lay between the germline ends. This CDR3 reads CASSSQRGDVSYGYTF. Written as DNA, the CDR3 is TGTGCCAGCAGTTCACAAAGGGGGGACGTGAGCTATGGCTACACCTTC.

The chain combines TRBV6-1 with TRBJ1-5, with D perhaps matching TRBD1 (5 bases). V was clipped by 7 bases and J by 3 bases, with 10 bases between them. Germline V gives CDR1 MNHNS, CDR2 SASEGT. The CDR3 contains 13 residues. The CDR3 nucleotides read TGTGCCAGCATTGACAGTTACAATCAGCCCCAGCATTTT. This gives the protein CASIDSYNQPQHF.

V and J are TRBV7-8 and TRBJ2-5; TRBD1 matches 7 bases. From germline, CDR1 is SGHVS and CDR2 FQNEAQ. This CDR3 spans 13 amino acids. V was pared by 6 bases and J by 3 bases, with 4 bases of the junction left unmatched. The CDR3 DNA is TGTGCCAGCAGGCTGACAGGGAAAGAGACCCAGTACTTC. This translates into CASRLTGKETQYF.

This chain joins TRBV2 and TRBJ1-6; D unclear. The germline V gene encodes CDR1 SNHLY and CDR2 FYNNEI. This CDR3 region has 12 residues. Trimming took 7 bases from V and 13 from J, leaving 14 bases between them. CDR3 loop: CASTRGLIPLHF. In DNA, the CDR3 is TGTGCCAGCACACGGGGTTTGATTCCCCTCCACTTT.

This chain joins TRBV6-1 and TRBJ1-5; D uncertain. The CDR3 runs to 14 residues. Germline-derived CDR1 and CDR2 are MNHNS and SASEGT. V was pared by 5 bases and J by 0 bases, with 8 bases between. This CDR3 reads CASSPNYSNQPQHF. The CDR3, as DNA: TGTGCCAGCAGTCCTAATTATAGCAATCAGCCCCAGCATTTT.

This clone was observed a single time. This CDR3 is CASSPDPGGTDTQYF. In DNA, the CDR3 is TGTGCCAGCAGCCCAGACCCGGGGGGCACAGATACGCAGTATTTT. The genes are TRBV9 and TRBJ2-3, with D perhaps matching TRBD2 (6 bases). Per the germline V gene, CDR1 is SGDLS and CDR2 is YYNGEE. The CDR3 is 15 amino acids. Trimming stripped 4 bases from V and 1 base from J, with 13 bases between. Supplemented by reference TRBV9 and TRBJ2-3, the full variable domain reads DSGVTQTPKHLITATGQRVTLRCSPRSGDLSVYWYQQSLDQGLQFLIQYYNGEERAKGNILERFSAQQFPDLHSELNLSSLELGDSALYFCASSPDPGGTDTQYFGPGTRLTVL.

The rearrangement uses TRBV11-2 and TRBJ1-4; D possibly corresponds to TRBD1 (6 bases). CDR1 is SGHAT and CDR2 is FQNNGV in the germline V gene. V lost 5 bases and J lost 8, with 15 bases in between. This CDR3 has 14 amino acids. The CDR3 region has the DNA TGTGCCAGCAGCCAGGGGTGGCTGGGGGAAAAACTGTTTTTT. Protein sequence: CASSQGWLGEKLFF.

V usage is TRBV14 and J usage is TRBJ2-7; D is unclear. Germline V gives CDR1 SGHDN, CDR2 FVKESK. V shed 0 bases and J shed 8 bases, with 11 bases lying between them. This CDR3 spans 13 amino acids. This CDR3 is CASSQDPRAKQYF. CDR3 coding DNA: TGTGCCAGCAGCCAAGATCCCCGGGCCAAGCAGTACTTC. Using reference TRBV14 and TRBJ2-7 for the parts outside the CDR3, the full variable domain is EAGVTQFPSHSVIEKGQTVTLRCDPISGHDNLYWYRRVMGKEIKFLLHFVKESKQDESGMPNNRFLAERTGGTYSTLKVQPAELEDSGVYFCASSQDPRAKQYFGPGTRLTVT.

The chain uses TRBV6-5 and TRBJ2-2; D perhaps matches TRBD2 (6 bases). Trimming removed 7 bases at V and 1 base at J, with 10 bases between. The CDR3 runs 14 residues. Looked up from germline, CDR1 is MNHEY and CDR2 is SVGAGI. The CDR3 DNA reads TGTGCCAGCAATCCGCGGGAGAACACCGGGGAGCTGTTTTTT. This gives the protein CASNPRENTGELFF.

The chain recombines TRBV7-2 with TRBJ2-7; 11 nucleotides line up with TRBD2. The V gene end was trimmed by 4 bases and the J gene end by 6 bases; junction bases not matched to a gene: 8. This CDR3 is 15 amino acids long. The germline CDR1 and CDR2 sequences are SGHTA and FQGNSA. The CDR3 DNA follows: TGTGCCAGCAGCTCCCTTAGCGGGGGGGCCGGCGAGCAGTACTTC. Amino acid sequence: CASSSLSGGAGEQYF.

This rearrangement joins TRBV14 to TRBJ1-6; D not certain. V was cut by 1 base and J by 5 bases, with 9 bases left in between. Germline CDR1 SGHDN, CDR2 FVKESK. The CDR3 extends over 15 amino acids. The CDR3: CASSQGLGNNSPLHF. The CDR3 DNA is TGTGCCAGCAGCCAAGGTCTGGGGAATAATTCACCCCTCCACTTT.

The chain joins TRBV15 to TRBJ1-4; D is unresolved. Germline V gene sequence: CDR1 LNHNV, CDR2 YYDKDF (reference sequence). Trimming cost V 0 bases and J 6 bases, with 8 bases left between them. The CDR3 extends over 14 amino acids. In DNA, the CDR3 is TGTGCCACCAGCAGAGATCAGGCCTATGAAAAACTGTTTTTT. As protein: CATSRDQAYEKLFF. The full variable domain, rest sourced from reference TRBV15 and TRBJ1-4, is DAMVIQNPRYQVTQFGKPVTLSCSQTLNHNVMYWYQQKSSQAPKLLFHYYDKDFNNEADTPDNFQSRRPNTSFCFLDIRSPGLGDTAMYLCATSRDQAYEKLFFGSGTQLSVL.

This chain connects TRBV9 to TRBJ1-3; D is ambiguous. The germline V gene has CDR1 SGDLS and CDR2 YYNGEE. CDR3 length equals 15 residues. Between the trimmed V and J ends, which lost 4 bases and 0 bases, there was a span of 11 bases. CDR3 region: CASSPGLISGNTIYF. The CDR3 bases are TGTGCCAGCAGCCCCGGACTCATCTCTGGAAACACCATATATTTT.

V usage is TRBV5-1 and J usage is TRBJ1-2; the match to TRBD1 covers 10 bases. Germline assignment: CDR1 SGHRS and CDR2 YFSETQ. CDR3 length: 18 residues. With V trimmed by 1 base and J by 6 bases, 15 bases remained unmatched. The CDR3 DNA reads TGCGCCAGCAGCTTGATTCGGGACAGGGGACCCCCTCCCGATGGCTACACCTTC. It is translated as CASSLIRDRGPPPDGYTF. The full variable domain, in which reference TRBV5-1 and TRBJ1-2 provide the parts outside the CDR3, is KAGVTQTPRYLIKTRGQQVTLSCSPISGHRSVSWYQQTPGQGLQFLFEYFSETQRNKGNFPGRFSGRQFSNSRSEMNVSTLELGDSALYLCASSLIRDRGPPPDGYTFGSGTRLTVV.

This chain uses TRBV7-2 with TRBJ1-2; a weak D match, TRBD1 (5 bases). Between the trimmed V and J ends, which lost 5 bases and 4 bases, there was a span of 14 bases. Germline V gene sequence: CDR1 SGHTA, CDR2 FQGNSA. The CDR3 is 14 amino acids. DNA for the CDR3: TGTGCCAGCAGCGGGAGGGGTCCCGGCTATGGCTACACCTTC. It codes for CASSGRGPGYGYTF.

A word on this clone: Additional DNA sequences in this sample encode the identical CDR3. The rearrangement links TRBV7-2 to TRBJ1-5; the D is unclear. From germline, CDR1 is SGHTA and CDR2 FQGNSA. The CDR3 is made up of 15 amino acids. Deletions cut 5 bases from V and 2 bases from J, with 13 bases between. CDR3 protein: CASSLDGRGNQPQHF. For the CDR3, the DNA is TGTGCCAGCAGCCTAGACGGCCGCGGCAATCAGCCCCAGCATTTT.

The chain recombines TRBV19 with TRBJ1-6; the D gene is possibly TRBD1 (5 bases). Per germline, CDR1 LNHDA and CDR2 SQIVND (reference sequence). CDR3 length equals 12 residues. The V end lost 4 bases, the J end lost 11 bases, and 9 bases lay between the germline ends. The DNA of the CDR3 is TGTGCCAGTAGTAACCGGGACCCACCCCTCCACTTT. This encodes CASSNRDPPLHF.